This TCR beta chain was retrieved from a study of cytomegalovirus exposure and HLA in healthy donors. Details on this clone: Its antigen is unidentified.

Germline V gene sequence: CDR1 SQVTM, CDR2 ANQGSEA. This CDR3 has 15 residues. V was pared by 0 bases and J by 3 bases, with 13 bases between. Study outcomes and limitations: For presence/absence analyses, sequencing depth was assumed to be roughly uniform across donors.

60 Vbeta and 13 Jbeta primers were used in PCR. In the source study's methods: The authors later counted roughly 87 million unique TCR beta chains, some 12 million of them shared. Produced via immunoSEQ multiplex PCR; TCRdb's table is partial and in-frame only. V, J and clone size are taken as reported in that table, and D and trimming were inferred from the DNA itself. The profile covers about 130,000 clones, with 70% to 85% appearing a single time and roughly 2.7% taken by the ten largest. The receptor's source is a man aged 45-65 years in good health and CMV-seronegative. The chain carries TRBV29-1 and TRBJ2-3; weak D call: TRBD2 (6 bases). The sequenced material came from PBMCs. The CDR3 spells CSVEERGSRTDTQYF. The CDR3 DNA reads TGCAGCGTTGAAGAGCGGGGATCTCGGACAGATACGCAGTATTTT.